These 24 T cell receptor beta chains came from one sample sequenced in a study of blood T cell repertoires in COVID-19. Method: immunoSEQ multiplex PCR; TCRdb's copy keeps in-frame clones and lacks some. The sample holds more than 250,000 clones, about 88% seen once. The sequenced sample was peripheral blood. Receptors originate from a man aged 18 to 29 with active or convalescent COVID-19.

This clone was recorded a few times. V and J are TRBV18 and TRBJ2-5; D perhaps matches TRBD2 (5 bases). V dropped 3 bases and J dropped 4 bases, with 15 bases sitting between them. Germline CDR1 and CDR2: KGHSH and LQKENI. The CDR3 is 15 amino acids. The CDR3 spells CASSPSGSIGETQYF. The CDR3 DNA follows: TGTGCCAGCTCACCGAGCGGCTCTATAGGAGAGACCCAGTACTTC.

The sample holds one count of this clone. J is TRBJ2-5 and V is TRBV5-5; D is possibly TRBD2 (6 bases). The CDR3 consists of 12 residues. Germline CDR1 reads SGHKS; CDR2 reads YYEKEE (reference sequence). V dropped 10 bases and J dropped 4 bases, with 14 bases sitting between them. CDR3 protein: CASSGGRETQYF. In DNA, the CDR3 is TGTGCCTCCTCTGGGGGGAGAGAGACCCAGTACTTC.

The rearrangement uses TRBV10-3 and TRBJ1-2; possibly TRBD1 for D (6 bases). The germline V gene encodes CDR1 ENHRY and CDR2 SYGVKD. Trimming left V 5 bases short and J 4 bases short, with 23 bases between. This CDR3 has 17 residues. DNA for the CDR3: TGTGCCATCAGTTACTCCCTTGGAGGACAGAACTTCTATGGCTACACCTTC. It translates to CAISYSLGGQNFYGYTF.

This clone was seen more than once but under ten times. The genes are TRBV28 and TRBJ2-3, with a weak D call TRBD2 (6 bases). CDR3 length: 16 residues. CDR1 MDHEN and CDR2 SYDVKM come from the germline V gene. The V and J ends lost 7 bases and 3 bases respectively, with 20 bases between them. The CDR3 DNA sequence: TGTGCCAGCACCCCAGGGACTCACATAGGGACAGATACGCAGTATTTT. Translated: CASTPGTHIGTDTQYF.

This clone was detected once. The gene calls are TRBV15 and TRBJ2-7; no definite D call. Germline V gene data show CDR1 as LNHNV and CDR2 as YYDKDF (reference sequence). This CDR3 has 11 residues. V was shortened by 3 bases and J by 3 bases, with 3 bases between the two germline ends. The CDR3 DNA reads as TGTGCCACCAGCAGCGGCTACGAGCAGTACTTC. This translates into CATSSGYEQYF. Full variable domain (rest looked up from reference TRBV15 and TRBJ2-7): DAMVIQNPRYQVTQFGKPVTLSCSQTLNHNVMYWYQQKSSQAPKLLFHYYDKDFNNEADTPDNFQSRRPNTSFCFLDIRSPGLGDTAMYLCATSSGYEQYFGPGTRLTVT.

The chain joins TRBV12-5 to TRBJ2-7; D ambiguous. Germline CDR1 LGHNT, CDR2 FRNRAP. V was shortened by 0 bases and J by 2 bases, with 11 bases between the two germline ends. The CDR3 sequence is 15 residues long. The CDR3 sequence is CASGLVIQKTYEQYF. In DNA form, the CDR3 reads TGTGCTAGTGGTTTGGTAATTCAGAAGACCTACGAGCAGTACTTC.

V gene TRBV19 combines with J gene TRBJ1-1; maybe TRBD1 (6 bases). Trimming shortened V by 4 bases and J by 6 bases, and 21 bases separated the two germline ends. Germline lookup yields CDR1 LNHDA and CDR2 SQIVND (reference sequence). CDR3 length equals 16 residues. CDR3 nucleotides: TGTGCCAGTAGTACGCCTCGCCCACAGGGTTTACCTGAAGCTTTCTTT. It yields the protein CASSTPRPQGLPEAFF.

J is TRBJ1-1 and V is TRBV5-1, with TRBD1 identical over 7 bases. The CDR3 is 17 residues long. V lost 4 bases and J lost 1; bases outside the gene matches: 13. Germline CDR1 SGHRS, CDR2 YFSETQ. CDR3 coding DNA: TGCGCCAGCAGCCCGGGCCACCAGGGGGTTGGGAACACTGAAGCTTTCTTT. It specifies CASSPGHQGVGNTEAFF.

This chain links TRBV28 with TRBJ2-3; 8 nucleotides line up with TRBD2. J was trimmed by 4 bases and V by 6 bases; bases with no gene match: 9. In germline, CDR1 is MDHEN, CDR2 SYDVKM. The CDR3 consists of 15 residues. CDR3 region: CASSSSGGGPDTQYF. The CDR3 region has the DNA TGTGCCAGCAGCTCTTCGGGGGGGGGCCCAGATACGCAGTATTTT.

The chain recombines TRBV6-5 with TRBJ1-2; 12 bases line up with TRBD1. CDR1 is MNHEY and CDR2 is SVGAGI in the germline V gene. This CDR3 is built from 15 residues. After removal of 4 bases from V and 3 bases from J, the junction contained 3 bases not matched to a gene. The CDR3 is CASSSGTGGDYGYTF. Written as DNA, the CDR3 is TGTGCCAGCAGTTCAGGGACAGGGGGCGACTATGGCTACACCTTC.

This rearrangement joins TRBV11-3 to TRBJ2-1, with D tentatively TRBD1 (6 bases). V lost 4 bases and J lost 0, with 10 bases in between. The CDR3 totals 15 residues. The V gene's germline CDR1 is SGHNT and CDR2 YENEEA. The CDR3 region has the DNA TGTGCCAGCAGCTCGACAGGTAGCTCCTACAATGAGCAGTTCTTC. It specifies CASSSTGSSYNEQFF.

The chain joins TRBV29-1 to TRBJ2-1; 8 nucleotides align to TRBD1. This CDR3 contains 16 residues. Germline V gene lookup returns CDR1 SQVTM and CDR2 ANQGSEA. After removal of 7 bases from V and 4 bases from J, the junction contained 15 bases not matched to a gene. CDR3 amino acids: CSAEPADRAAYNEQFF. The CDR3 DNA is TGCAGCGCCGAGCCGGCGGACAGGGCCGCTTACAATGAGCAGTTCTTC.

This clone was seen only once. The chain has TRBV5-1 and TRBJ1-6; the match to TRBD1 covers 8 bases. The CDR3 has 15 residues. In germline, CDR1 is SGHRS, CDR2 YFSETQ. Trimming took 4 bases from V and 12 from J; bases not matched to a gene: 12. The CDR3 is CASSAGGVLVEPLHF. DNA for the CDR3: TGCGCCAGCAGCGCAGGGGGCGTCTTGGTTGAACCCCTCCACTTT.

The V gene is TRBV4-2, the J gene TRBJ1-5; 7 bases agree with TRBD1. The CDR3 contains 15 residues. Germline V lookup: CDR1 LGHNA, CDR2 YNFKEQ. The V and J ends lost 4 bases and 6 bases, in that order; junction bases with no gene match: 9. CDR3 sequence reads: CASSRQTGTSQPQHF. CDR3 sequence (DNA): TGTGCCAGCAGCCGCCAGACAGGGACCAGTCAGCCCCAGCATTTT.

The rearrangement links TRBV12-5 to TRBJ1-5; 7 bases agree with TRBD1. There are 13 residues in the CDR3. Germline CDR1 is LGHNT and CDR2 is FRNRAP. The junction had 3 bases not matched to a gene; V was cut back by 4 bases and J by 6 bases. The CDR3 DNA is TGTGCTAGTGGTTACAGGGGCGGTCAGCCCCAGCATTTT. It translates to CASGYRGGQPQHF.

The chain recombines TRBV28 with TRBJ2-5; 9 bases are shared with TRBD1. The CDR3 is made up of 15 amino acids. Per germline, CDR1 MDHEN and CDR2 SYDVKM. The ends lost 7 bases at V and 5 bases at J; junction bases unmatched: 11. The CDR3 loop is CASNRDRVIVETQYF. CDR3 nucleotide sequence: TGTGCCAGCAACCGGGACAGGGTTATTGTGGAGACCCAGTACTTC.

The CDR3 here is CAIRKGQDLWEQYF. CDR3 DNA: TGTGCCATCAGAAAGGGACAGGACCTCTGGGAGCAGTACTTC. The V call is TRBV10-3, the J call TRBJ2-7; 8 bases are shared with TRBD1. Germline values: CDR1 ENHRY, CDR2 SYGVKD. Germline trimming cut 6 bases from V and 7 bases from J; bases unmatched to any gene: 11. This CDR3 has 14 residues.

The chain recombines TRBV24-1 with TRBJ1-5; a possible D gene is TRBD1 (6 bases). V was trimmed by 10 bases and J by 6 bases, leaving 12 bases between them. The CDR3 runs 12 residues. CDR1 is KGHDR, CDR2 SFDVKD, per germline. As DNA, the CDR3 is TGTGCCACTTCACAGGGCCCTCAGCCCCAGCATTTT. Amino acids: CATSQGPQPQHF.

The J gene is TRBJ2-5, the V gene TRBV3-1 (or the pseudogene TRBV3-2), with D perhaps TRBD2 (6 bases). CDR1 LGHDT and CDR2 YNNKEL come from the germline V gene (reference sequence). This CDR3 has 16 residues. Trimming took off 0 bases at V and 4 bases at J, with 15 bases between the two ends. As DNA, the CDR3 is TGTGCCAGCAGCCAAGAAGGTGCGCGGGGAGGAGAGACCCAGTACTTC. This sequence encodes CASSQEGARGGETQYF.

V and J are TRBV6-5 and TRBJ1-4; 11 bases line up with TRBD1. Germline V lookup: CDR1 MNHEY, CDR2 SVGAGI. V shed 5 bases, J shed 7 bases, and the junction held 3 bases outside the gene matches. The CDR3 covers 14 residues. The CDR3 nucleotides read TGTGCCAGCAGTAAGGACAGGGGGCGTGAAAAACTGTTTTTT. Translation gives CASSKDRGREKLFF.

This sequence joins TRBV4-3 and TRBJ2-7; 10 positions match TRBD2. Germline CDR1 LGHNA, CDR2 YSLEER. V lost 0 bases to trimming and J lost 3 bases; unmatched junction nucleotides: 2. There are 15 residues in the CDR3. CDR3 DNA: TGCGCCAGCAGCCAAGACTGGACTAGCGGCTACGAGCAGTACTTC. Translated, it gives CASSQDWTSGYEQYF.

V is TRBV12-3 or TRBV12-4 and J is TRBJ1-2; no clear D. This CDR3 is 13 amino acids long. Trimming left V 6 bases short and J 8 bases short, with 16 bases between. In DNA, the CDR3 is TGTGCCAGCAGCCCTGAGGAGGTGTGGGGCTACACCTTC. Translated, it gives CASSPEEVWGYTF.

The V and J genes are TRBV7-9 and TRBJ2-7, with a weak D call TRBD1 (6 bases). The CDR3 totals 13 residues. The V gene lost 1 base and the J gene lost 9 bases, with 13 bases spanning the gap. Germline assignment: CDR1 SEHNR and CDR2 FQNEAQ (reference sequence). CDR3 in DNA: TGTGCCAGCAGCTTAGAAGGGGGAACGGGGCAGTACTTC. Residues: CASSLEGGTGQYF.

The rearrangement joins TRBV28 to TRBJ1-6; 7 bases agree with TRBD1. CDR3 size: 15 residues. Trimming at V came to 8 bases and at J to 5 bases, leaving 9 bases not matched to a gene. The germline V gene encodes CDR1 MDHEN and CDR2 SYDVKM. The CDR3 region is CASELGQDDNSPLHF. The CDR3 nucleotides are TGTGCCAGCGAGCTTGGACAGGACGATAATTCACCCCTCCACTTT. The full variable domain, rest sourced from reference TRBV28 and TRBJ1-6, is DVKVTQSSRYLVKRTGEKVFLECVQDMDHENMFWYRQDPGLGLRLIYFSYDVKMKEKGDIPEGYSVSREKKERFSLILESASTNQTSMYLCASELGQDDNSPLHFGNGTRLTVT.